The entry below gives a single T cell receptor beta chain sequence along with its context. The antigen is undetermined. This sample is part of a study of cytomegalovirus exposure and HLA in healthy donors. Whole-study results and caveats: Accurate HLA-A and HLA-B prediction from TCR beta sequences was reported for most subjects. Analysis was carried out at a later point, and it linked a missense DCLRE1C variant to TCR beta V- and J-gene trimming.

The CDR3 has 15 residues. Germline CDR1 is LNHNV and CDR2 is YYDKDF (reference sequence). The V segment lost 2 bases and the J segment 3 bases; nucleotides outside the gene matches: 5. PCR involved 60 Vbeta and 13 Jbeta primers. Sequenced by immunoSEQ multiplex PCR; TCRdb stores in-frame clones only, minus some. The sample holds approximately 180,000 clones, about 85% seen once. Source material: PBMCs. V is TRBV15 and J is TRBJ2-7; TRBD1 matches at 9 bases. This receptor was obtained from a woman in her fifties or sixties in good health and CMV-seronegative. CDR3 sequence: CATSRTGTGFYEQYF. CDR3 sequence (DNA): TGTGCCACCAGCAGAACTGGGACAGGGTTCTACGAGCAGTACTTC.